Below are 6 T cell receptor beta chains sequenced from a single sample in a study of Graves' ophthalmopathy and Graves' hyperthyroidism. Amplification from RNA transcripts yielded the TCR beta CDR3 regions. Second-round multiplex PCR came after a first-round RT-PCR that employed HTBI primers. TCRdb re-analysed the multiplex PCR reads in MiXCR, keeping a single row per CDR3 protein. There are 1 million to 1.3 million distinct CDR3 sequences in the sample; less than 45% occur only once, and around 10% lies in the top ten. Source material: peripheral blood or thyroid tissue (not recorded which). The receptor source for this set is an adult man with Graves' hyperthyroidism.

The genes are TRBV15 and TRBJ2-5; either TRBD1 or TRBD2 may fit D (5 bases each). Germline-derived CDR1 and CDR2 are LNHNV and YYDKDF (reference sequence). This CDR3 spans 15 amino acids. Trimming pared 0 bases from V and 0 bases from J, leaving 8 bases between. CDR3 coding DNA: TGTGCCACCAGCAGAGACGGGACCGACCAAGAGACCCAGTACTTC. Amino acid sequence: CATSRDGTDQETQYF.

The V and J genes are TRBV20-1 and TRBJ2-2, with D perhaps matching TRBD2 (6 bases). V was clipped by 3 bases and J by 4 bases, with 15 bases between them. CDR3 size: 15 residues. CDR1 and CDR2 from the germline V gene are DFQATT and SNEGSKA (reference sequence). The CDR3 coding sequence is TGCAGTGCTAGGAGTATGCGGGGCCTCACCGGGGAGCTGTTTTTT. This codes for CSARSMRGLTGELFF.

On this clonotype: One end of the junction fails to match germline, which may point to a read error. The genes are TRBV4-3 and TRBJ1-2; the match to TRBD1 covers 7 bases. Germline CDR1 is LGHNA and CDR2 is YSLEER. CDR3 size: 14 residues. CDR3 residues: CASSQEGQNFGYTF. The DNA for the CDR3 is TGCGCCAGCAGCCAAGAGGGACAGAACTTTGGCTACACCTTC.

This clonotype was counted between two and nine times. The CDR3 does not close with the conserved phenylalanine or tryptophan, likely indicating a read error. The limits of the CDR3 on the DNA are not certain, so only TCRdb's listed CDR3 is given. The chain uses TRBV7-2 and TRBJ2-7; TRBD2 is the table's D call and was not checked against the DNA. Germline V CDR1 and CDR2: SGHTA, FQGNSA. From its first to its last residue, the CDR3 has 9 amino acids. CDR3 amino acids: CASSFGLAG.

This clonotype showed up many times. The chain couples TRBV10-3 to TRBJ2-7; 10 nucleotides match TRBD2. Germline CDR1 and CDR2: ENHRY and SYGVKD. The CDR3 contains 14 residues. Losses at the gene ends were 6 bases for V and 3 bases for J; bases not matched to a gene: 5. Here the CDR3 DNA reads TGTGCCATCAGCCTAGCGGGAGTTGGCTACGAGCAGTACTTC. It yields the protein CAISLAGVGYEQYF.

This rearrangement joins TRBV5-6 to TRBJ2-7; perhaps D is TRBD1 or TRBD2 (5 bases each). The V end lost 0 bases, the J end lost 3 bases, and 19 bases lay between the germline ends. The germline V gene has CDR1 SGHDT and CDR2 YYEEEE. This CDR3 region has 17 residues. In DNA form, the CDR3 reads TGTGCCAGCAGCTTGGGGCAGGGAGCAGCCTCCTACTACGAGCAGTACTTC. This sequence encodes CASSLGQGAASYYEQYF.